The sequence of this T cell receptor beta chain was determined in a study of OX40 agonist ivuxolimab in advanced cancers. With regard to this clone: Its specificity is not known.

Findings and caveats of the study: Certain nonresponders likewise exhibited a low normalized T-cell clonal expansion. Circulating CD4+ and CD8+ T cells showed clonal expansion by week 6 at 0.1 to 3.0 mg/kg.

Only in-frame clones appear in the TCRdb table, and some are missing; sequencing was by immunoSEQ multiplex PCR. This table has 40,000 to 50,000 clones, 85% appearing once. This TCR was sampled from an adult with an advanced solid tumor such as melanoma, head and neck, liver or kidney cancer. Sample: CD4+ or CD8+ T cells sorted from blood, taken in a trial of the OX40 agonist ivuxolimab.

CDR3 protein: CASSLRRASGETQYF. CDR3 DNA sequence: TGTGCCAGCAGCTTGCGGAGGGCTAGCGGGGAGACCCAGTACTTC. V is TRBV7-9 and J is TRBJ2-5, with 8 bases aligning to TRBD2. The CDR3 totals 15 residues. Germline values: CDR1 SEHNR, CDR2 FQNEAQ (reference sequence). V lost 3 bases and J lost 5; bases outside the gene matches: 8.